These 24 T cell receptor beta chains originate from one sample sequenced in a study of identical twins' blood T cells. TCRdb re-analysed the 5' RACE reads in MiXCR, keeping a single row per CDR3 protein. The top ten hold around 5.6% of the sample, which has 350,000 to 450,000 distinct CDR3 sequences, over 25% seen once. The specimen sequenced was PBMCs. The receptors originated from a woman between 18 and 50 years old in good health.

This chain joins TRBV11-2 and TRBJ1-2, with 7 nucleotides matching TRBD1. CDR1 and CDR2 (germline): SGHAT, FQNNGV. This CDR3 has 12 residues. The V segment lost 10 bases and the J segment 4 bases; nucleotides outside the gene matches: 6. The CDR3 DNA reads TGTGCCATATTCACAGGGGCCTATGGCTACACCTTC. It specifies CAIFTGAYGYTF. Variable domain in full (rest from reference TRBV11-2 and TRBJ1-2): EAGVAQSPRYKIIEKRQSVAFWCNPISGHATLYWYQQILGQGPKLLIQFQNNGVVDDSQLPKDRFSAERLKGVDSTLKIQPAKLEDSAVYLCAIFTGAYGYTFGSGTRLTVV.

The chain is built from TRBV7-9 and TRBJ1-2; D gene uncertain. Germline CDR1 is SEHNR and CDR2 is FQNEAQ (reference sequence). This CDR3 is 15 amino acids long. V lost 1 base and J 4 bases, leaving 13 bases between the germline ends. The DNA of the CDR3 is TGTGCCAGCAGCTTAGAAGCTAGACGGATCTATGGCTACACCTTC. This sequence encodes CASSLEARRIYGYTF.

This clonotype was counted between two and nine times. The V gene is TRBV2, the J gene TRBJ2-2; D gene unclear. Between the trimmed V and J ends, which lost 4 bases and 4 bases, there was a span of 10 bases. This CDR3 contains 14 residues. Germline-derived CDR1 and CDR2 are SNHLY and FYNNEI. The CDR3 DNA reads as TGTGCCAGCAGTGCGGAACAGATCACCGGGGAGCTGTTTTTT. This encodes CASSAEQITGELFF.

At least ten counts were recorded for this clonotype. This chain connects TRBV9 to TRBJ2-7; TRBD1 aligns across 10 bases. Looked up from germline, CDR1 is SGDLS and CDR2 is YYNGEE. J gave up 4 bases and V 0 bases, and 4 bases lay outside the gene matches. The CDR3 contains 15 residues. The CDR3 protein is CASSVEMGQGYEQYF. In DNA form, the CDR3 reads TGTGCCAGCAGCGTAGAAATGGGACAGGGGTACGAGCAGTACTTC.

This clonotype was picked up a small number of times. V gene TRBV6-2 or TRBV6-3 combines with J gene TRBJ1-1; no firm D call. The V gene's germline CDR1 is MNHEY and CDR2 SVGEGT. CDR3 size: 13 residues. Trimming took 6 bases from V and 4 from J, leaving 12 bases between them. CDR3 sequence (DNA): TGTGCCAGCAGACTTCCAGCGGGCACTGAAGCTTTCTTT. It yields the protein CASRLPAGTEAFF.

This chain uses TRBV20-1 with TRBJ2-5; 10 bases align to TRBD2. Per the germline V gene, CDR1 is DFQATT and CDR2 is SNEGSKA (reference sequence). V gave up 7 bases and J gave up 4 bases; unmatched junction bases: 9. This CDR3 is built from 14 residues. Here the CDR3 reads CSVLLAGIRETQYF. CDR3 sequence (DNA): TGCAGTGTCCTACTAGCGGGAATCAGAGAGACCCAGTACTTC.

This chain's CDR3 is CAWRSLERVGYNEQFF. In DNA, the CDR3 is TGTGCCTGGAGGAGTCTTGAGCGAGTTGGCTACAATGAGCAGTTCTTC. The chain joins TRBV30 to TRBJ2-1; D call uncertain. The CDR3 sequence is 16 residues long. CDR1 is GTSNPN, CDR2 SVGIG, per germline (reference sequence). V lost 3 bases to trimming and J lost 3 bases, with 18 bases between them.

The CDR3 loop is CASSHPPDRSSGNTIYF. The CDR3 DNA is TGTGCCAGCAGCCACCCTCCGGACAGAAGCTCTGGAAACACCATATATTTT. This sequence joins TRBV7-9 and TRBJ1-3, with D perhaps TRBD1 (6 bases). V gave up 5 bases and J gave up 0 bases, with 17 bases separating them. The CDR3 is made up of 17 amino acids. Germline V CDR1 and CDR2: SEHNR, FQNEAQ (reference sequence).

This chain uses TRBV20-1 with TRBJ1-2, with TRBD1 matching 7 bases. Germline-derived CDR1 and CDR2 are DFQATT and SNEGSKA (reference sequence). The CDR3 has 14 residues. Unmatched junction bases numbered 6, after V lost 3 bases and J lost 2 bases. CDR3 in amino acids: CSARREQGNYGYTF. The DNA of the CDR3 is TGCAGTGCTAGGCGGGAACAGGGGAACTATGGCTACACCTTC.

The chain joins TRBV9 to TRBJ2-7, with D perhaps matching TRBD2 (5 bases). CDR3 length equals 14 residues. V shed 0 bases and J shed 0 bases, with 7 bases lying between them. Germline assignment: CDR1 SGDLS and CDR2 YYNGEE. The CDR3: CASSVVGSSYEQYF. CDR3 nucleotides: TGTGCCAGCAGCGTAGTTGGGAGCTCCTACGAGCAGTACTTC.

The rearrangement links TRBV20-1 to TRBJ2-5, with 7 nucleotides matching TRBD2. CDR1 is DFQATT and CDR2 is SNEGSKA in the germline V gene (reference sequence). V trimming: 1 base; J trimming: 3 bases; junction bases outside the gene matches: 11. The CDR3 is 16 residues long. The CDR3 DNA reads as TGCAGTGCTAGAGGGGTCAGGACTAGGAGTAAAGAGACCCAGTACTTC. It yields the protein CSARGVRTRSKETQYF.

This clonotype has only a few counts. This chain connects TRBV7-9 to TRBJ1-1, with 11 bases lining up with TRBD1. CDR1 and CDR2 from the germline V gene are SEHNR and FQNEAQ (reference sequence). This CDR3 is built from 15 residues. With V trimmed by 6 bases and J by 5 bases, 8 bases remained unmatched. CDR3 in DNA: TGTGCCAGCAGTCAAGGACAGGGGGCTAATACTGAAGCTTTCTTT. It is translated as CASSQGQGANTEAFF.

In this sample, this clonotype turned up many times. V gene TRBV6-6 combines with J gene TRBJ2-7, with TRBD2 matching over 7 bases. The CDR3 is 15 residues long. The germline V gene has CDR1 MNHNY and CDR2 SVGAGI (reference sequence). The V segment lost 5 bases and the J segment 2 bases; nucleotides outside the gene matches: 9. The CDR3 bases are TGTGCCAGCAGTAACCCTAGCGGAGATACCTACGAGCAGTACTTC. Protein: CASSNPSGDTYEQYF.

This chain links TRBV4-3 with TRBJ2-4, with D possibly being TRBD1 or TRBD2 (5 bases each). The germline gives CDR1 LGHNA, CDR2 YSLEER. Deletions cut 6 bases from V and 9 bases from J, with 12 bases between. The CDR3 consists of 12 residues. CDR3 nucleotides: TGCGCCAGCAGAGGGACCAGCGGCATTCAGTACTTC. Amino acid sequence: CASRGTSGIQYF.

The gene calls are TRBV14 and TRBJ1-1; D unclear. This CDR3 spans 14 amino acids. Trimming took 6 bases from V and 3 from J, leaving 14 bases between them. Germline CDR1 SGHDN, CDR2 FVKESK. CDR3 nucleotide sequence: TGTGCCAGCAGACCAACTGGGAGGGACACTGAAGCTTTCTTT. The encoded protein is CASRPTGRDTEAFF.

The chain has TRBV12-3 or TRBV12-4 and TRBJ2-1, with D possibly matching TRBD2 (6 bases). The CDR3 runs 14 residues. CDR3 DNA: TGTGTTAGCAGTTTCGGGAGCTCCTACAATGAGCAGTTCTTC. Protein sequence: CVSSFGSSYNEQFF.

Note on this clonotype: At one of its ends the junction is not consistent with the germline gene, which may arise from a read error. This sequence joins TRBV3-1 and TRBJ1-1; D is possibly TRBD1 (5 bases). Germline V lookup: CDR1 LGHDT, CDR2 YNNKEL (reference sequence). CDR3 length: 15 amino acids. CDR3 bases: TGTGCCAGCAGTCGACAGAATGGGGCGAACACTGAAGCTCTCTTT. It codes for CASSRQNGANTEALF.

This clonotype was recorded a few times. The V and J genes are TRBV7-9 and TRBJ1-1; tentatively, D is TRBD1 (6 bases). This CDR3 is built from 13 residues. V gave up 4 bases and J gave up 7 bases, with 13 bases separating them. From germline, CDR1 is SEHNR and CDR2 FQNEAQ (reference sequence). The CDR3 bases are TGTGCCAGCAGCTCGACCACAGGGCTTGAAGCTTTCTTT. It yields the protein CASSSTTGLEAFF.

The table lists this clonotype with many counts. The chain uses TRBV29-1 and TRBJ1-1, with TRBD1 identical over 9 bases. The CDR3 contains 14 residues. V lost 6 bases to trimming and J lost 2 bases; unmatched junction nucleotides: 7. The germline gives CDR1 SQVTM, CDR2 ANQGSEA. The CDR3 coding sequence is TGCAGCGTGCTCCGGGACAGGGATAACACTGAAGCTTTCTTT. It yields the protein CSVLRDRDNTEAFF.

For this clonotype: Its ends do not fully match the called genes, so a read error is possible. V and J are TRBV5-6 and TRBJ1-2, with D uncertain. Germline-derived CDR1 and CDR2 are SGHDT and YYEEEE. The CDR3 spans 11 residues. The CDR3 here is CASSLGPQRGF. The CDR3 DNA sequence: TGTGCCAGCAGCTTGGGACCGCAACGGGGCTTC.

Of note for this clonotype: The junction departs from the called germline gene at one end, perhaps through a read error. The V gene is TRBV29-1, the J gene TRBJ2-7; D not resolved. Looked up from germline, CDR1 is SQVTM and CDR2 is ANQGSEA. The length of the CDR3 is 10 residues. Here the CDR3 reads CSVLTSVQCF. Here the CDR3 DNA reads TGCAGCGTTCTGACATCCGTGCAGTGCTTC.

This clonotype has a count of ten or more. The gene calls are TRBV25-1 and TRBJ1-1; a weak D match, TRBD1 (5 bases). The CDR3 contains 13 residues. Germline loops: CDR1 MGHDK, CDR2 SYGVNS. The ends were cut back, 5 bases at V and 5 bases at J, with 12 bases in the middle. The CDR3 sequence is CASSQGLGTEAFF. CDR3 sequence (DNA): TGTGCCAGCAGTCAGGGTTTGGGGACTGAAGCTTTCTTT.

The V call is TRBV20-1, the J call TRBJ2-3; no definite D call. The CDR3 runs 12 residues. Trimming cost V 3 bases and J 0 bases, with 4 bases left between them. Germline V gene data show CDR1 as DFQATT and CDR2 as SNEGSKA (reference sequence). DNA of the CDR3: TGCAGTGCTAGGTCCAGCACAGATACGCAGTATTTT. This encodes CSARSSTDTQYF.

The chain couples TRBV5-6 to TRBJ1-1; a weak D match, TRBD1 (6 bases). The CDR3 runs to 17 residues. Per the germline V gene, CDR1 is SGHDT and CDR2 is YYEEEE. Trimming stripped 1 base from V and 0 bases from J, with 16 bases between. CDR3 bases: TGTGCCAGCAGCTTGAAAAGGAGGACAGCGCTGAACACTGAAGCTTTCTTT. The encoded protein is CASSLKRRTALNTEAFF. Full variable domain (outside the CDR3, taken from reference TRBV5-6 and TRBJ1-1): DAGVTQSPTHLIKTRGQQVTLRCSPKSGHDTVSWYQQALGQGPQFIFQYYEEEERQRGNFPDRFSGHQFPNYSSELNVNALLLGDSALYLCASSLKRRTALNTEAFFGQGTRLTVV.